The rows below give T cell receptor beta chains drawn from one sample of a study of T cell repertoires in cytomegalovirus infection. TCRdb recomputed calls from the reads with MiXCR, one row per CDR3 protein. The data show 85,000 to 130,000 distinct CDR3 sequences, around a quarter seen once. The sequenced sample consisted of CD8+ T cells from PBMCs. The receptors originated from a human donor in good health (CMV status not recorded). Some clones in this sample may be carry-over from other donors' samples. The CDR3 runs from the conserved cysteine through the conserved F or W. The D gene is left open where the match is weak. Some rows mark clone size as missing; the rest say once, few, many or name a class of expanded clone.

>NA|many|TRBJ1-4|TRBV7-2|16
TGTGCCAGCAGCCCCTACTCTCTCGCAACTAATGAAAAACTGTTTTTT
CASSPYSLATNEKLFF
>NA|few|TRBJ2-7|TRBV27|12
TGTGCCAGCAGGGGGGGAGGCTACGAGCAGTACTTC
CASRGGGYEQYF
>NA|NA|TRBJ1-6|TRBV6-2/TRBV6-3|16
TGTGCCAGCAGTTCTAAGGCGGGGGCGCGGAATTCACCCCTCCACTTT
CASSSKAGARNSPLHF
>NA|few|TRBJ1-5|TRBV12-3/TRBV12-4|15
TGTGCCAGCAGTTTTGAGGGGAAAAGCAATCAGCCCCAGCATTTT
CASSFEGKSNQPQHF
>TRBD2|NA|TRBJ2-1|TRBV4-1|17
TGCGCCAGCAGCCAAGATCTTCCGGGGGGGTTTAACAATGAGCAGTTCTTC
CASSQDLPGGFNNEQFF
>TRBD1|many|TRBJ1-2|TRBV11-2|14
TGTGCCAGCAGCTCCCGGGACAGGGATCATGGCTACACCTTC
CASSSRDRDHGYTF
>NA|many|TRBJ2-3|TRBV7-2|15
TGTGCCAGCAGCTTAGCGCCGGTACTCACAGATACGCAGTATTTT
CASSLAPVLTDTQYF
>TRBD2|NA|TRBJ2-1|TRBV6-6|17
TGTGCCAGCAGTTACTCGAGCTCTAGCGGGGCCTACAATGAGCAGTTCTTC
CASSYSSSSGAYNEQFF
>NA|many|TRBJ2-2|TRBV7-2|15
TGTGCCAGCAGCCCCCCGGGACATGTCTCTGGGGAGCTGTTTTTT
CASSPPGHVSGELFF
>TRBD1|NA|TRBJ1-5|TRBV25-1|15
TGTGCCAGCAGTGAAGACAGGGGGCAGAATCAGCCCCAGCATTTT
CASSEDRGQNQPQHF
>TRBD1|NA|TRBJ1-2|TRBV6-1|13
TGTGCCAGCAGTGAAGGAATAAGGGACAGACACACCTTC
CASSEGIRDRHTF
>NA|NA|TRBJ2-2|TRBV12-3/TRBV12-4|14
TGTGCCAGCAGTTTCCTCGATAACACCGGGGAGCTGTTTTTT
CASSFLDNTGELFF
>NA|NA|TRBJ1-2|TRBV7-9|13
TGTGCCAGCAGCTTATCGGGGACCTATGGCTACACCTTC
CASSLSGTYGYTF
>NA|few|TRBJ2-1|TRBV13|11
TGTGCCAGCAGCTTAAATAAAGAGCAGTTCTTC
CASSLNKEQFF
>TRBD2|NA|TRBJ2-5|TRBV12-3/TRBV12-4|16
TGTACCAGCAGTTTTTTCCAGCGGGGGTACCAAGAGACCCAGTACTTC
CTSSFFQRGYQETQYF
>TRBD1|NA|TRBJ2-1|TRBV4-2|16
TGTGCCAGCAGCAGCCGAGACAGGGTAAACGGGAATGAGCAGTTCTTC
CASSSRDRVNGNEQFF
>NA|few|TRBJ2-3|TRBV27|13
TGTGCCAGCAGTTACGAGCACACAGATACGCAGTATTTT
CASSYEHTDTQYF
>NA|NA|TRBJ2-7|TRBV30|17
TGTGCCTGGAGTGCCCGGGACCGACGGGGGCGTTCGTACGAGCAGTACTTC
CAWSARDRRGRSYEQYF
>NA|few|TRBJ1-1|TRBV25-1|13
TGTGCCAGCAAGTGGGGCGGGAACACTGAAGCTTTCTTT
CASKWGGNTEAFF
>NA|NA|TRBJ2-7|TRBV18|15
TGTGCCAGCTCACCACCGAGGACAGCCTCCTACGAGCAGTACTTC
CASSPPRTASYEQYF
>NA|many|TRBJ2-3|TRBV28|11
TGTGCCAGCAGTGACACAGATACGCAGTATTTT
CASSDTDTQYF
>NA|many|TRBJ2-3|TRBV7-3|16
TGTGCCAGCAGCTTATCGGCAAGGACCGACACAGATACGCAGTATTTT
CASSLSARTDTDTQYF
>NA|NA|TRBJ1-1|TRBV20-1|13
TGCAGTGCTCCACCCCCCCAGAACACTGAAGCTTTCTTT
CSAPPPQNTEAFF
>NA|many|TRBJ2-5|TRBV5-1|13
TGCGCCAGCAGCTTGAGGGCGCAAGAGACCCAGTACTTC
CASSLRAQETQYF